These 4 T cell receptor beta chains share one sample of origin, sequenced in a study of identical twins. TCRdb reanalysed the 5' RACE reads using MiXCR and keeps one entry per CDR3 protein. Counted here are 1.5 million to 2 million distinct CDR3 sequences, around 33% occurring once; the ten biggest clones make up about 0.27%. The sequenced sample consisted of cord blood. The receptors stem from a newborn girl in good health.

The gene calls are TRBV6-5 and TRBJ1-2, with a tentative D call TRBD1 (5 bases). This CDR3 comprises 14 residues. Germline-derived CDR1 and CDR2 are MNHEY and SVGAGI. Trimming took 0 bases from V and 8 from J, leaving 13 bases between them. CDR3 coding DNA: TGTGCCAGCAGTTACTCGAACAGGATGAGGGGCTACACCTTC. Protein sequence: CASSYSNRMRGYTF.

This clonotype was detected only a few times. The chain combines TRBV18 with TRBJ2-5; no clear D. V lost 2 bases, J lost 1 base, and 5 bases lay in between. The CDR3 spans 13 residues. Germline-derived CDR1 and CDR2 are KGHSH and LQKENI. CDR3 nucleotide sequence: TGTGCCAGCTCACCAACTATCCAAGAGACCCAGTACTTC. Translating it yields CASSPTIQETQYF. The full variable domain, with the rest looked up from reference TRBV18 and TRBJ2-5, is NAGVMQNPRHLVRRRGQEARLRCSPMKGHSHVYWYRQLPEEGLKFMVYLQKENIIDESGMPKERFSAEFPKEGPSILRIQQVVRGDSAAYFCASSPTIQETQYFGPGTRLLVL.

This clonotype was detected a few times. At one of its ends the junction is not consistent with the germline gene, which may arise from a read error. The chain is built from TRBV13 and TRBJ1-1; D is uncertain. Germline assignment: CDR1 PRHDT and CDR2 FYEKMQ (reference sequence). This CDR3 spans 15 amino acids. This CDR3 reads CASSLGVGKNTEAFF. CDR3 sequence (DNA): TGTGCCAGCAGCTTAGGGGTAGGGAAAAACACTGAGGCTTTCTTT.

The chain joins TRBV10-3 to TRBJ2-7, with a tentative D call TRBD2 (5 bases). The V end was cut by 4 bases, the J end by 1 base, with 11 bases between. Germline loops: CDR1 ENHRY, CDR2 SYGVKD. The CDR3 has 14 amino acids. In DNA, the CDR3 is TGTGCCATCAGTGCGGTCAGCGGTTCCTACGAGCAGTACTTC. Amino acid sequence: CAISAVSGSYEQYF.